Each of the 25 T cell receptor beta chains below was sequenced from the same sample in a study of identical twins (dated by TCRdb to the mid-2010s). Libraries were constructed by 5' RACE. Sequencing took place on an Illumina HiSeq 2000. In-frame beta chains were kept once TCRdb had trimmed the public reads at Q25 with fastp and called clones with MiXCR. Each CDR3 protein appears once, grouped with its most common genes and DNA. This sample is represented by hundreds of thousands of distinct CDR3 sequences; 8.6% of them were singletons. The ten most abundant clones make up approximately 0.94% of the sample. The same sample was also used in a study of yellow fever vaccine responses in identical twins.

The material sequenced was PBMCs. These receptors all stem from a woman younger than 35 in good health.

For the CDR3, the DNA is TGCGCCAGCAGGGGGAATAATTCACCCCTCCACTTT. Translation gives CASRGNNSPLHF. V and J are TRBV5-1 and TRBJ1-6, with no clear D. Germline V lookup: CDR1 SGHRS, CDR2 YFSETQ. The CDR3 runs to 12 residues. Trimming took 5 bases from V and 5 from J, leaving 5 bases between them.

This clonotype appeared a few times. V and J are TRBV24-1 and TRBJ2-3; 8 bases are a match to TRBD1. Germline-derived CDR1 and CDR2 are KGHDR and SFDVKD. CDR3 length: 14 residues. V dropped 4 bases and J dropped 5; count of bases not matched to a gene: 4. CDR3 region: CATSEGQGIDTQYF. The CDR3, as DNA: TGTGCCACCAGTGAAGGACAGGGTATAGATACGCAGTATTTT.

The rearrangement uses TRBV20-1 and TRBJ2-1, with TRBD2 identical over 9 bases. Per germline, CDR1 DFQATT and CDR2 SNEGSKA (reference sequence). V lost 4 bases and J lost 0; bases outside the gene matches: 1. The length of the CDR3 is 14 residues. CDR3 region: CSAKLAGSYNEQFF. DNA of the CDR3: TGCAGTGCTAAACTAGCGGGCTCCTACAATGAGCAGTTCTTC.

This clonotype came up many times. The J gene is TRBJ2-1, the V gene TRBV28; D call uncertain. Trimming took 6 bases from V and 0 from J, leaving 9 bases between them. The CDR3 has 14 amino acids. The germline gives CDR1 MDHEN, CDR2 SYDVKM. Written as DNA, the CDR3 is TGTGCCAGCAGGGGATCGCGCTCCTACAATGAGCAGTTCTTC. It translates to CASRGSRSYNEQFF.

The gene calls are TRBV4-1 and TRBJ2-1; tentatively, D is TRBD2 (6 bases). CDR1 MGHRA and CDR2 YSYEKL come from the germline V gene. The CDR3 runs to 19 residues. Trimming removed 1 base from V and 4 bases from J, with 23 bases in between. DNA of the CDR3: TGCGCCAGCAGCCAAGGTCCGGGTGTCTGGGAGGACGTTTACAATGAGCAGTTCTTC. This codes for CASSQGPGVWEDVYNEQFF.

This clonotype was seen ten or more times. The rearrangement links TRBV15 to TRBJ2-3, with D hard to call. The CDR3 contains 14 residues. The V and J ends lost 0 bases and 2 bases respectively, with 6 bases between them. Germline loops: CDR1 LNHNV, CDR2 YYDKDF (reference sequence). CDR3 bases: TGTGCCACCAGCAGAGATGGTACCACAGATACGCAGTATTTT. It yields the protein CATSRDGTTDTQYF.

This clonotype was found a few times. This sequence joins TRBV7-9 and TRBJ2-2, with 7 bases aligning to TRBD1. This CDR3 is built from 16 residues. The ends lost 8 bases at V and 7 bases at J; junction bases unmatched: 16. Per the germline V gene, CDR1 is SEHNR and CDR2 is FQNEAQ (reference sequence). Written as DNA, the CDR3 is TGTGCCAGCCGCAGCTTATCAGGGGGAACGGTCGGGGAGCTGTTTTTT. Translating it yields CASRSLSGGTVGELFF.

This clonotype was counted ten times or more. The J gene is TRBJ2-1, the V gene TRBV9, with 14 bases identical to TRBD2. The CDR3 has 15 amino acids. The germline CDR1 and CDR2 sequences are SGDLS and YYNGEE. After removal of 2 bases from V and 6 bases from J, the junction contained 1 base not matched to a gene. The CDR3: CASSVGTSGSNEQFF. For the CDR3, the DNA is TGTGCCAGCAGCGTCGGGACTAGCGGGAGCAATGAGCAGTTCTTC.

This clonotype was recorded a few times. The CDR3 spells CASRTGRQNTGELFF. As DNA, the CDR3 is TGTGCCAGCAGAACCGGCAGGCAGAACACCGGGGAGCTGTTTTTT. The rearrangement uses TRBV6-1 and TRBJ2-2; D not certain. Trimming cost V 6 bases and J 1 base, with 12 bases left between them. The CDR3 covers 15 residues. CDR1 and CDR2 (germline): MNHNS, SASEGT.

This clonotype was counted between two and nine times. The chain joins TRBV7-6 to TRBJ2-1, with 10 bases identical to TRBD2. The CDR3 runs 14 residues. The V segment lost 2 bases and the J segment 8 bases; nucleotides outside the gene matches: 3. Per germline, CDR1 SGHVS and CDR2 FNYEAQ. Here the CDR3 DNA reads TGTGCCAGCAGCTTACTAGCGGGAGATGATGAGCAGTTCTTC. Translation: CASSLLAGDDEQFF.

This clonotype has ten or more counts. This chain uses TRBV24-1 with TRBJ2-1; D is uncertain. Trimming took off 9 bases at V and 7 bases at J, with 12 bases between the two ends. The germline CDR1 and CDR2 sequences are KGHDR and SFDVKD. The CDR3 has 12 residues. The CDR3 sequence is CATFNRGNEQFF. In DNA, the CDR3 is TGTGCCACCTTTAATCGTGGGAATGAGCAGTTCTTC.

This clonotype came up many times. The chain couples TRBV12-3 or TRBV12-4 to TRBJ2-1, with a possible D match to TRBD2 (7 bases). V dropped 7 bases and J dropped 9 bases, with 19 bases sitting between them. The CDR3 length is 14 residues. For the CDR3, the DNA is TGTGCCAGCACCCCTAACGGGGGGCCGGGTGAGCAGTTCTTC. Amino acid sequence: CASTPNGGPGEQFF.

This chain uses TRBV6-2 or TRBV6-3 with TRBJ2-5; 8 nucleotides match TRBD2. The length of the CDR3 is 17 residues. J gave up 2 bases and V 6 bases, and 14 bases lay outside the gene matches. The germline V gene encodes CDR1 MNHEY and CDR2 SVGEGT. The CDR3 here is CASSPLTAGVVQETQYF. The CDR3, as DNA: TGTGCCAGCAGCCCCTTAACAGCGGGGGTTGTACAAGAGACCCAGTACTTC.

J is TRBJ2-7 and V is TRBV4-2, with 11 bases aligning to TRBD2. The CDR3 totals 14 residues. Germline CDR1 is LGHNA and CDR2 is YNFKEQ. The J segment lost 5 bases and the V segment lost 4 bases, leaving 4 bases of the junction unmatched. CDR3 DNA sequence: TGTGCCAGCAGCCGTAGCGGGGGGGCCCACGAGCAGTACTTC. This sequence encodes CASSRSGGAHEQYF.

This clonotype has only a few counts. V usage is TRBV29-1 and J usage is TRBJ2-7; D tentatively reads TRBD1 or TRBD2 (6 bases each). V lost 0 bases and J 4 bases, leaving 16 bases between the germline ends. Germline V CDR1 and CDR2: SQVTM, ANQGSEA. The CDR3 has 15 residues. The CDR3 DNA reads TGCAGCGTTGAAGATCCGATCGGGGGCCGGTACGAGCAGTACTTC. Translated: CSVEDPIGGRYEQYF.

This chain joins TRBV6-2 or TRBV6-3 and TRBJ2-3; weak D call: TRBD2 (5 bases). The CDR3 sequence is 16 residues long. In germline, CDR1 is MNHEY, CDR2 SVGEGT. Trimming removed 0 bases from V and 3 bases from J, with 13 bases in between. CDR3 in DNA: TGTGCCAGCAGTTACTCGACGGCTAGCTCTACAGATACGCAGTATTTT. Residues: CASSYSTASSTDTQYF.

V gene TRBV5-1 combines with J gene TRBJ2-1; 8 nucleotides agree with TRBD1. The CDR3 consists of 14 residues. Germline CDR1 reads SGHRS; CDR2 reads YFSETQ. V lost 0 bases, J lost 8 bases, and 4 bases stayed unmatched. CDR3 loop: CASSLGTGPDEQFF. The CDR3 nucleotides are TGCGCCAGCAGCTTGGGGACAGGGCCGGATGAGCAGTTCTTC.

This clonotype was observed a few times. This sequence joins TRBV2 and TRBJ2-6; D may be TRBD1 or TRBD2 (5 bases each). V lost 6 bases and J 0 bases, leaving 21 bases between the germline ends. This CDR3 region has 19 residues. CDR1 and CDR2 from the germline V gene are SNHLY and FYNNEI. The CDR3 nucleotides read TGTGCCAGCAGCCATTCCACCGGGACGGGAAGCTCTGGGGCCAACGTCCTGACTTTC. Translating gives CASSHSTGTGSSGANVLTF.

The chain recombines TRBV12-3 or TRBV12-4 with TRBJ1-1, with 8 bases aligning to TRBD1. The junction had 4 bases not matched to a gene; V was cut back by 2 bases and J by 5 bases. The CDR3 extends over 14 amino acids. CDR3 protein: CASSLQGAKTEAFF. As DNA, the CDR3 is TGTGCCAGCAGTTTACAGGGGGCAAAGACTGAAGCTTTCTTT.

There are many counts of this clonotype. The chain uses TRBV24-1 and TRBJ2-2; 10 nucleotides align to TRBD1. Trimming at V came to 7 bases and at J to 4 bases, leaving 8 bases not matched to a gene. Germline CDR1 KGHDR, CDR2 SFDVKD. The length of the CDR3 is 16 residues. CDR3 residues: CATSSDRGLVTGELFF. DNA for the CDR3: TGTGCCACCAGCTCCGACAGGGGGCTCGTCACCGGGGAGCTGTTTTTT.

Here the CDR3 reads CASSTAGPYEQYF. CDR3 nucleotide sequence: TGTGCCAGCAGTACAGCCGGACCCTACGAGCAGTACTTC. V usage is TRBV6-2 or TRBV6-3 and J usage is TRBJ2-7; D remains unclear. Per germline, CDR1 MNHEY and CDR2 SVGEGT. V was shortened by 5 bases and J by 2 bases, with 10 bases between the two germline ends. The CDR3 consists of 13 residues.

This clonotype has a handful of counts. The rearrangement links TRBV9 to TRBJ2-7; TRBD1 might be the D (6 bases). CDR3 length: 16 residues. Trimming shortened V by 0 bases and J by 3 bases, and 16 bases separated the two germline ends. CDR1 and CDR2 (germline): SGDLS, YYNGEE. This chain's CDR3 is CASSVGWDTRDYEQYF. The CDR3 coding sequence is TGTGCCAGCAGCGTAGGATGGGACACCCGGGACTACGAGCAGTACTTC. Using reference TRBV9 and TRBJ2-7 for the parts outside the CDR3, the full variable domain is DSGVTQTPKHLITATGQRVTLRCSPRSGDLSVYWYQQSLDQGLQFLIQYYNGEERAKGNILERFSAQQFPDLHSELNLSSLELGDSALYFCASSVGWDTRDYEQYFGPGTRLTVT.

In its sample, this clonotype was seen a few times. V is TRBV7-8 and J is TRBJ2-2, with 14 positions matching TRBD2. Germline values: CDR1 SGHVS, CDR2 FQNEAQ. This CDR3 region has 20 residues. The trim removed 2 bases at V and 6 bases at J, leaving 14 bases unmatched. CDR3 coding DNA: TGTGCCAGCAGCTTAAGTCGGACTAGCGGGAGGTACACGGGTGCCGGGGAGCTGTTTTTT. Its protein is CASSLSRTSGRYTGAGELFF.

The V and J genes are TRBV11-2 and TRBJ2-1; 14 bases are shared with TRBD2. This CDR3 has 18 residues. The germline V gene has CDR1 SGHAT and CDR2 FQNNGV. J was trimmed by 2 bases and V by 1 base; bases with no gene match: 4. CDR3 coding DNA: TGTGCCAGCAGCTTAGGGTTGACTAGCGGGGGGGCCTACAATGAGCAGTTCTTC. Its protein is CASSLGLTSGGAYNEQFF.

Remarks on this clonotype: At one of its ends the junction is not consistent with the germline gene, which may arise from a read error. The chain's CDR3 is CASSIAGERETQYF. CDR3 nucleotides: TGTGCCAGCAGCATAGCGGGGGAGAGGGAGACCCAGTACTTC. J is TRBJ2-5 and V is TRBV7-9; 9 bases line up with TRBD2. CDR3 length: 14 residues. CDR1 is SEHNR and CDR2 is FQNEAQ in the germline V gene (reference sequence).